Shown below are 31 T cell receptor beta chains from a single sample sequenced in a study of radiotherapy plus CTLA-4 blockade in lung cancer. Sequenced by immunoSEQ multiplex PCR; TCRdb stores in-frame clones only, minus some. Among around 99,000 clones, around 90% were seen once, and the ten largest hold 4.9%. This material consisted of peripheral blood, taken from a patient treated with radiotherapy plus ipilimumab. The receptors stem from a human donor with non-small cell lung cancer that progressed on radiotherapy plus ipilimumab.

The V call is TRBV11-2, the J call TRBJ2-2; 8 nucleotides align to TRBD2. V was clipped by 5 bases and J by 4 bases; unmatched bases: 15. The length of the CDR3 is 18 residues. Germline V gene lookup returns CDR1 SGHAT and CDR2 FQNNGV. The CDR3 DNA reads as TGTGCCAGCAGCCCACGTCCAGGAGCGGGAGTGGGCACCGGGGAGCTGTTTTTT. This translates into CASSPRPGAGVGTGELFF.

The chain combines TRBV19 with TRBJ2-7; D is perhaps TRBD2 (6 bases). Germline assignment: CDR1 LNHDA and CDR2 SQIVND (reference sequence). The CDR3 runs to 12 residues. Trimming cost V 5 bases and J 7 bases, with 12 bases left between them. CDR3 sequence: CASSFGAGEQYF. As DNA, the CDR3 is TGTGCCAGTAGTTTCGGGGCGGGAGAGCAGTACTTC.

The CDR3 region is CASSISPGLATGELFF. The CDR3 nucleotides read TGCGCCAGCAGCATCAGTCCAGGACTCGCCACCGGGGAGCTGTTTTTT. J is TRBJ2-2 and V is TRBV5-1, with D tentatively TRBD2 (5 bases). V was clipped by 4 bases and J by 4 bases, with 17 bases between them. The CDR3 totals 16 residues. From germline, CDR1 is SGHRS and CDR2 YFSETQ.

To note about this clone: One end of the junction does not line up with germline, which may come from a read error. The chain links TRBV6-1 to TRBJ2-1; perhaps TRBD1 as D (6 bases). The germline gives CDR1 MNHNS, CDR2 SASEGT. The CDR3 runs 13 residues. The CDR3 sequence: CASNPWWDNVQFF. The DNA for the CDR3 is TGTGCCAGCAATCCATGGTGGGACAATGTGCAGTTCTTC.

J is TRBJ2-3 and V is TRBV4-1; the D is unclear. This CDR3 region has 13 residues. Between the trimmed V and J ends, which lost 1 base and 0 bases, there was a span of 2 bases. Germline loops: CDR1 MGHRA, CDR2 YSYEKL. CDR3 sequence reads: CASSQVSTDTQYF. DNA of the CDR3: TGCGCCAGCAGCCAAGTAAGCACAGATACGCAGTATTTT.

The chain links TRBV6-5 to TRBJ1-5; D unresolved. V dropped 6 bases and J dropped 2 bases, with 14 bases sitting between them. CDR3 length: 15 residues. Germline CDR1 is MNHEY and CDR2 is SVGAGI. The CDR3, as DNA: TGTGCCAGCAGACTAAACAGTGGGGGCAATCAGCCCCAGCATTTT. Its protein product is CASRLNSGGNQPQHF.

The chain carries TRBV4-1 and TRBJ1-5; D is unresolved. The germline V and J ends were trimmed by 2 bases and 7 bases, with 6 bases remaining between them. The CDR3 totals 12 residues. The germline gives CDR1 MGHRA, CDR2 YSYEKL. This CDR3 reads CASSQRGQPQHF. CDR3 bases: TGCGCCAGCAGCCAACGAGGCCAGCCCCAGCATTTT.

V is TRBV27 and J is TRBJ2-2; 9 bases match TRBD2. V shed 5 bases and J 1 base; nucleotides not matched to a gene: 2. Germline assignment: CDR1 MNHEY and CDR2 SMNVEV (reference sequence). CDR3 length: 15 residues. The CDR3 here is CASSPTSGNTGELFF. The CDR3 bases are TGTGCCAGCAGTCCGACTAGCGGGAACACCGGGGAGCTGTTTTTT.

This rearrangement joins TRBV5-6 to TRBJ1-5; D remains ambiguous. The CDR3 extends over 16 amino acids. Germline V gene data show CDR1 as SGHDT and CDR2 as YYEEEE. V was cut by 0 bases and J by 0 bases, with 10 bases left in between. CDR3 nucleotides: TGTGCCAGCAGCTTGGGAGGTGCATATAGCAATCAGCCCCAGCATTTT. This sequence encodes CASSLGGAYSNQPQHF.

CDR3 loop: CASKGPDPVFGYEQYF. CDR3 sequence (DNA): TGTGCCAGCAAAGGCCCCGACCCGGTTTTCGGTTACGAGCAGTACTTC. The rearrangement joins TRBV27 to TRBJ2-7; D not certain. The ends were cut back, 7 bases at V and 4 bases at J, with 23 bases in the middle. The CDR3 contains 16 residues. The germline V gene has CDR1 MNHEY and CDR2 SMNVEV (reference sequence).

The V and J genes are TRBV5-1 and TRBJ1-1; weak D call: TRBD1 (5 bases). Trimming stripped 4 bases from V and 4 bases from J, with 11 bases between. The CDR3 loop spans 13 amino acids. Per the germline V gene, CDR1 is SGHRS and CDR2 is YFSETQ. CDR3 nucleotide sequence: TGCGCCAGCAGCCGGGGGACTCTCACTGAAGCTTTCTTT. Translation gives CASSRGTLTEAFF.

The CDR3 spells CASSEGGAGFNEQFF. The CDR3 DNA sequence: TGTGCCAGCAGTGAAGGTGGAGCGGGGTTCAATGAGCAGTTCTTC. The chain is built from TRBV6-1 and TRBJ2-1; 7 nucleotides agree with TRBD2. The V gene's germline CDR1 is MNHNS and CDR2 SASEGT. The V segment lost 1 base and the J segment 6 bases; nucleotides outside the gene matches: 6. The CDR3 runs to 15 residues.

This clone was recorded only once. V is TRBV19 and J is TRBJ1-2; TRBD1 agrees at 10 bases. Losses at the gene ends were 5 bases for V and 7 bases for J; bases not matched to a gene: 7. This CDR3 is 14 amino acids long. CDR1 is LNHDA, CDR2 SQIVND, per germline (reference sequence). CDR3 bases: TGTGCCAGTAGTGCGACAGGGGGCGCGGGTGGCTACACCTTC. This translates into CASSATGGAGGYTF.

The rearrangement joins TRBV6-1 to TRBJ2-7; 8 nucleotides agree with TRBD1. The ends lost 0 bases at V and 2 bases at J; junction bases unmatched: 12. Looked up from germline, CDR1 is MNHNS and CDR2 is SASEGT. The CDR3 length is 18 residues. CDR3 amino acids: CASSEALSTGGIAYEQYF. In DNA form, the CDR3 reads TGTGCCAGCAGTGAAGCGCTGAGTACAGGGGGGATCGCCTACGAGCAGTACTTC.

The chain couples TRBV4-1 to TRBJ2-1; D unclear. V lost 0 bases, J lost 7 bases, and 13 bases lay in between. CDR1 is MGHRA and CDR2 is YSYEKL in the germline V gene. The length of the CDR3 is 15 residues. Written as DNA, the CDR3 is TGCGCCAGCAGCCAAGAGACCATCATCGGGAATGAGCAGTTCTTC. Residues: CASSQETIIGNEQFF.

This chain uses TRBV5-6 with TRBJ2-3; the D gene is possibly TRBD1 (6 bases). The CDR3 contains 14 residues. With 2 bases removed from V and 6 bases from J, the gap between germline ends came to 13 bases. Germline V gene sequence: CDR1 SGHDT, CDR2 YYEEEE. CDR3 nucleotide sequence: TGTGCCAGCAGCTTTCCTAGGGGGTCGGATACGCAGTATTTT. Amino acids: CASSFPRGSDTQYF.

The chain uses TRBV5-1 and TRBJ2-1, with 8 bases aligning to TRBD2. Losses at the gene ends were 2 bases for V and 6 bases for J; bases not matched to a gene: 7. CDR1 and CDR2 (germline): SGHRS, YFSETQ. The CDR3 is 15 residues long. The CDR3 region has the DNA TGCGCCAGCAGCTTTGGGAGCGGGGGACCCAATGAGCAGTTCTTC. Residues: CASSFGSGGPNEQFF.

The chain couples TRBV7-2 to TRBJ1-1; D remains ambiguous. Germline CDR1 is SGHTA and CDR2 is FQGNSA. This CDR3 has 14 residues. Trimming removed 2 bases at V and 6 bases at J, with 13 bases between. The CDR3: CASSLRLGSAEAFF. The CDR3 coding sequence is TGTGCCAGCAGCTTAAGATTAGGGAGTGCTGAAGCTTTCTTT.

The chain employs TRBV9 and TRBJ1-1; D is undetermined. The germline V gene has CDR1 SGDLS and CDR2 YYNGEE. The CDR3 extends over 13 amino acids. V dropped 2 bases and J dropped 1 base, with 6 bases sitting between them. DNA for the CDR3: TGTGCCAGCAGCGTGACAAAGAACACTGAAGCTTTCTTT. Protein product: CASSVTKNTEAFF.

J is TRBJ2-1 and V is TRBV6-1, with 11 nucleotides matching TRBD2. Germline-derived CDR1 and CDR2 are MNHNS and SASEGT. Trimming took 9 bases from V and 6 from J; bases not matched to a gene: 7. This CDR3 region has 14 residues. CDR3 protein: CASVLAGALNEQFF. CDR3 DNA sequence: TGTGCCAGTGTACTAGCGGGAGCCCTCAATGAGCAGTTCTTC.

This clone was recorded once. The chain uses TRBV5-1 and TRBJ2-4, with D possibly matching TRBD1 (6 bases). The CDR3 length is 16 residues. Trimming shortened V by 4 bases and J by 0 bases, and 14 bases separated the two germline ends. Germline CDR1 and CDR2: SGHRS and YFSETQ. The CDR3 loop is CASSPLGAVAKNIQYF. For the CDR3, the DNA is TGCGCCAGCAGCCCTCTGGGGGCAGTAGCCAAAAACATTCAGTACTTC.

The rearrangement uses TRBV6-1 and TRBJ2-1; no clear D gene. CDR1 is MNHNS, CDR2 SASEGT, per germline. This CDR3 comprises 14 residues. V lost 6 bases and J 4 bases, leaving 13 bases between the germline ends. CDR3 nucleotides: TGTGCCAGCAGCTCTTTAGGAAAATACAATGAGCAGTTCTTC. Translating it yields CASSSLGKYNEQFF.

The chain employs TRBV18 and TRBJ2-2; TRBD1 aligns across 8 bases. The CDR3 is made up of 15 amino acids. The junction had 6 bases not matched to a gene; V was cut back by 1 base and J by 8 bases. Germline V gene sequence: CDR1 KGHSH, CDR2 LQKENI. CDR3: CASSPRTGQDGELFF. In nucleotides, the CDR3 is TGTGCCAGCTCACCACGGACAGGGCAAGATGGGGAGCTGTTTTTT.

In this sample, this clone turned up once. V usage is TRBV11-2 and J usage is TRBJ2-1, with a possible D match to TRBD1 (6 bases). V was cut by 5 bases and J by 9 bases, with 14 bases left in between. Germline V lookup: CDR1 SGHAT, CDR2 FQNNGV. This CDR3 region has 13 residues. CDR3 nucleotide sequence: TGTGCCAGCAGCCGGGGATACAGGGTTGAGCAGTTCTTC. This sequence encodes CASSRGYRVEQFF.

The chain has TRBV11-2 and TRBJ2-5; 13 nucleotides match TRBD2. Germline V gene lookup returns CDR1 SGHAT and CDR2 FQNNGV. The CDR3 runs to 17 residues. The V gene end was trimmed by 5 bases and the J gene end by 4 bases; junction bases not matched to a gene: 10. CDR3 residues: CASSPTSGRALGETQYF. DNA for the CDR3: TGTGCCAGCAGCCCTACTAGCGGGAGGGCCCTAGGAGAGACCCAGTACTTC.

The rearrangement links TRBV14 to TRBJ1-4; D not resolved. The CDR3 has 13 amino acids. Germline V gene data show CDR1 as SGHDN and CDR2 as FVKESK. Trimming took 3 bases from V and 8 from J, leaving 10 bases between them. This CDR3 reads CASSHLTDEKLFF. CDR3 DNA: TGTGCCAGCAGCCATCTGACGGACGAAAAACTGTTTTTT.

The rearrangement joins TRBV15 to TRBJ1-2; 7 bases align to TRBD1. J lost 8 bases, V lost 5 bases, and 11 bases had no gene match. This CDR3 comprises 14 residues. Looked up from germline, CDR1 is LNHNV and CDR2 is YYDKDF (reference sequence). CDR3 nucleotides: TGTGCCACCAGCGCCCGGAGTAGGGGGCACGGCTACACCTTC. It yields the protein CATSARSRGHGYTF.

The chain has TRBV7-2 and TRBJ2-1, with 7 nucleotides matching TRBD2. Trimming removed 5 bases from V and 0 bases from J; junction bases left unmatched: 4. The CDR3 is made up of 15 amino acids. Germline CDR1 is SGHTA and CDR2 is FQGNSA. Here the CDR3 reads CASSRDYLSYNEQFF. In nucleotides, the CDR3 is TGTGCCAGCAGCCGGGACTACCTCTCCTACAATGAGCAGTTCTTC.

The rearrangement joins TRBV7-3 to TRBJ1-6; D is possibly TRBD1 (5 bases). CDR1 is SGHTA, CDR2 FQGTGA, per germline. The ends were cut back, 5 bases at V and 10 bases at J, with 18 bases in the middle. CDR3 length: 15 amino acids. The CDR3 sequence is CASSTNGGAESPLHF. In DNA, the CDR3 is TGTGCCAGCAGCACAAATGGGGGAGCGGAGTCACCCCTCCACTTT. The whole variable domain, remainder taken from reference TRBV7-3 and TRBJ1-6, is GAGVSQTPSNKVTEKGKYVELRCDPISGHTALYWYRQSLGQGPEFLIYFQGTGAADDSGLPNDRFFAVRPEGSVSTLKIQRTERGDSAVYLCASSTNGGAESPLHFGNGTRLTVT.

The chain carries TRBV15 and TRBJ1-4, with 9 nucleotides matching TRBD1. The trim removed 0 bases at V and 5 bases at J, leaving 1 base unmatched. There are 15 residues in the CDR3. Germline CDR1 LNHNV, CDR2 YYDKDF (reference sequence). In DNA form, the CDR3 reads TGTGCCACCAGCAGAGATGGGACAGGGAATGAAAAACTGTTTTTT. Its translation: CATSRDGTGNEKLFF.

The rearrangement joins TRBV19 to TRBJ2-3; D remains ambiguous. Germline values: CDR1 LNHDA, CDR2 SQIVND (reference sequence). Trimming shortened V by 5 bases and J by 3 bases, and 3 bases separated the two germline ends. The CDR3 consists of 11 residues. This chain's CDR3 is CASSQTDTQYF. The CDR3, as DNA: TGTGCCAGTAGTCAAACAGATACGCAGTATTTT.